The 15 T cell receptor beta chains below come from one sample, sequenced in a study of blood T cell repertoires in COVID-19. TCRdb's copy holds only in-frame clones and misses some; the assay was immunoSEQ multiplex PCR. The sample records under 200,000 clones, approximately 90% being singletons. The sample was peripheral blood. The receptor set was obtained from a man aged 35 to 55 with active or convalescent COVID-19.

This clone appeared once. This chain uses TRBV11-3 with TRBJ2-7; 14 bases agree with TRBD2. Germline values: CDR1 SGHNT, CDR2 YENEEA. The trim removed 3 bases at V and 3 bases at J, leaving 4 bases unmatched. The CDR3 extends over 16 amino acids. CDR3 loop: CASSLGLAGANYEQYF. The CDR3, as DNA: TGTGCCAGCAGCTTGGGACTAGCGGGAGCCAACTACGAGCAGTACTTC. The entire variable domain, with the rest obtained from reference TRBV11-3 and TRBJ2-7, is as follows: EAGVVQSPRYKIIEKKQPVAFWCNPISGHNTLYWYLQNLGQGPELLIRYENEEAVDDSQLPKDRFSAERLKGVDSTLKIQPAELGDSAVYLCASSLGLAGANYEQYFGPGTRLTVT.

V gene TRBV3-1 (or the pseudogene TRBV3-2) combines with J gene TRBJ1-1, with D perhaps matching TRBD1 (6 bases). The CDR3 contains 13 residues. Trimming removed 8 bases at V and 1 base at J, with 11 bases between. CDR1 is LGHDT, CDR2 YNNKEL, per germline (reference sequence). DNA of the CDR3: TGTGCCAGCGGGGCAGGGGCGAACACTGAAGCTTTCTTT. Its protein product is CASGAGANTEAFF.

The chain joins TRBV6-5 to TRBJ1-5, with no clear D. This CDR3 comprises 15 residues. Per germline, CDR1 MNHEY and CDR2 SVGAGI. V lost 4 bases and J lost 2, with 12 bases in between. The CDR3 nucleotides are TGTGCCAGCAGTTTGCAGGCATCGGGCAATCAGCCCCAGCATTTT. Protein: CASSLQASGNQPQHF.

V gene TRBV7-3 combines with J gene TRBJ2-7, with 9 nucleotides matching TRBD1. This CDR3 contains 16 residues. V was pared by 5 bases and J by 2 bases, with 10 bases of the junction left unmatched. The germline CDR1 and CDR2 sequences are SGHTA and FQGTGA. Here the CDR3 reads CASSPGQGRIPYEQYF. The CDR3 nucleotides are TGTGCCAGCAGCCCCGGACAGGGGCGAATCCCCTACGAGCAGTACTTC.

The CDR3 reads CASSLILLGETQYF. CDR3 nucleotide sequence: TGTGCCAGCAGCTTAATACTGCTCGGAGAGACCCAGTACTTC. The chain combines TRBV5-6 with TRBJ2-5; D not resolved. Germline loops: CDR1 SGHDT, CDR2 YYEEEE. Trimming removed 2 bases at V and 4 bases at J, with 12 bases between. This CDR3 spans 14 amino acids. Combining the CDR3 with reference TRBV5-6 and TRBJ2-5 gives the whole variable domain DAGVTQSPTHLIKTRGQQVTLRCSPKSGHDTVSWYQQALGQGPQFIFQYYEEEERQRGNFPDRFSGHQFPNYSSELNVNALLLGDSALYLCASSLILLGETQYFGPGTRLLVL.

The chain has TRBV5-4 and TRBJ2-7; possible D gene TRBD1, 6 bases. The CDR3 covers 15 residues. With 4 bases removed from V and 6 bases from J, the gap between germline ends came to 20 bases. The germline V gene has CDR1 SGHNT and CDR2 YYREEE (reference sequence). The CDR3 loop is CASSTQGIFSGEQYF. CDR3 sequence (DNA): TGTGCCAGCAGCACACAGGGCATCTTTTCGGGCGAGCAGTACTTC.

The rearrangement links TRBV28 to TRBJ2-7; no clear D gene. V was cut by 3 bases and J by 3 bases, with 6 bases left in between. The CDR3 has 12 amino acids. Germline values: CDR1 MDHEN, CDR2 SYDVKM. CDR3 sequence (DNA): TGTGCCAGCAGTTTTAACTACTACGAGCAGTACTTC. It is translated as CASSFNYYEQYF.

The chain couples TRBV5-5 to TRBJ1-1; no clear D. Trimming stripped 2 bases from V and 7 bases from J, with 18 bases between. The CDR3 has 15 amino acids. Germline CDR1 and CDR2: SGHKS and YYEKEE (reference sequence). CDR3 region: CASSFTWGAGGEAFF. DNA of the CDR3: TGTGCCAGCAGCTTTACCTGGGGTGCCGGAGGTGAAGCTTTCTTT.

The J gene is TRBJ2-3, the V gene TRBV9, with 13 bases identical to TRBD2. Germline CDR1 and CDR2: SGDLS and YYNGEE. The CDR3 length is 16 residues. Unmatched junction bases numbered 5, after V lost 2 bases and J lost 5 bases. This chain's CDR3 is CASSVTSGGARDTQYF. In DNA form, the CDR3 reads TGTGCCAGCAGCGTCACTAGCGGGGGGGCACGAGATACGCAGTATTTT.

This chain connects TRBV6-5 to TRBJ2-3; D is possibly TRBD1 (5 bases). The V end was cut by 6 bases, the J end by 5 bases, with 15 bases between. CDR3 length equals 14 residues. The V gene's germline CDR1 is MNHEY and CDR2 SVGAGI. In nucleotides, the CDR3 is TGTGCCAGCAGCCGTGGACAAGTGGGAGATACGCAGTATTTT. Translation: CASSRGQVGDTQYF.

This sequence joins TRBV5-1 and TRBJ2-3; maybe TRBD1 (6 bases). V lost 0 bases and J 2 bases, leaving 7 bases between the germline ends. Germline V gene lookup returns CDR1 SGHRS and CDR2 YFSETQ. The length of the CDR3 is 14 residues. Here the CDR3 DNA reads TGCGCCAGCAGCTTGGGGGGACACACAGATACGCAGTATTTT. It codes for CASSLGGHTDTQYF.

CDR3 nucleotide sequence: TGTGCCAGCAGCCCCAGGGGTGGGCGGAGCACAGATACGCAGTATTTT. Residues: CASSPRGGRSTDTQYF. The chain carries TRBV7-3 and TRBJ2-3, with D maybe TRBD1 (6 bases). V dropped 5 bases and J dropped 0 bases, with 15 bases sitting between them. CDR1 SGHTA and CDR2 FQGTGA come from the germline V gene. CDR3 length: 16 amino acids.

The rearrangement uses TRBV19 and TRBJ1-2; D may be TRBD1 (5 bases). Deletions cut 0 bases from V and 2 bases from J, with 16 bases between. The CDR3 sequence is 17 residues long. CDR1 is LNHDA and CDR2 is SQIVND in the germline V gene (reference sequence). The CDR3 sequence: CASSIDNWRGSNYGYTF. For the CDR3, the DNA is TGTGCCAGTAGTATAGATAATTGGCGGGGGTCGAACTATGGCTACACCTTC.

V usage is TRBV3-1 (or the pseudogene TRBV3-2) and J usage is TRBJ1-2; 9 bases map to TRBD1. Trimming removed 7 bases from V and 5 bases from J; junction bases left unmatched: 14. The CDR3 is made up of 16 amino acids. The germline V gene has CDR1 LGHDT and CDR2 YNNKEL (reference sequence). As DNA, the CDR3 is TGTGCCAGCACCCACGGCGCCGGGACAGGGAAATATGGCTACACCTTC. Residues: CASTHGAGTGKYGYTF.

The V and J genes are TRBV12-3 or TRBV12-4 and TRBJ1-2; no clear D. The CDR3 loop spans 13 amino acids. With 5 bases removed from V and 2 bases from J, the gap between germline ends came to 9 bases. This CDR3 reads CASSITENYGYTF. As DNA, the CDR3 is TGTGCCAGCAGTATTACAGAGAACTATGGCTACACCTTC.